Sequencing of this T cell receptor (beta chain) was carried out in a study of cytomegalovirus exposure and HLA in healthy donors (TCRdb year 2017). Context from the whole study: An earlier analysis of around 600 of the donors reported about 290 Gb of sequence data and 117 million unique TCR beta sequences from approximately 180 million T cells. An early release that covered several hundred HLA-typed donors contained approximately 320 gigabases of sequencing data and tens of millions of unique TCR sequences. The genetic ancestry cluster associated with self-reported Caucasian donors included about 84% of the roughly 360 genotyped donors. The study was designed to test whether signatures of past pathogen exposure could be identified by cataloging public T cell receptors. Using immunosequencing, the study profiled T cell repertoires from approximately 700 subjects and related those repertoires to cytomegalovirus serostatus. Along with the 666-subject first cohort, a separate validation cohort of over a hundred different subjects was used. To predict cytomegalovirus infection status, the study brought together high-throughput TCR immunosequencing, statistical association of individual TCRs with disease status, and machine learning. A later analysis re-examined previously published TCR beta repertoires from hundreds of donors and added high-resolution HLA genotyping to investigate patterns of TCR occurrence. Rather than drawing on any new phenotypic data, the later analysis identified candidate immune exposures from TCR beta sequences and the way those sequences occurred across donors. An earlier analysis of 450 to 750 of the donors used high-throughput TCR beta sequencing to judge whether each TCR beta V gene segment behaved as functional or pseudogenic. Donor age, sex, ethnicity and CMV serostatus were compiled together with the repertoire data. A later genetic analysis took genome-wide SNP genotypes for 398 of the 666 donors and used that subset as a discovery cohort. Every discovery cohort repertoire had been produced on one sequencing platform. Both class I and class II loci were covered by HLA typing, at four-digit resolution. The number of donors typed differed by locus, with roughly 620-630 for A, B, C, DRB1 and DQB1, 522 for DQA1, 606 for DPA1, and 472 for DPB1. Roughly 5 DR-DQ haplotypes were handled as single units for association and clustering, since linkage in the cohort was strong. Among roughly 400 genotyped donors of the cohort, an average of roughly 240,000 unique TCR beta nucleotide sequences were sequenced per donor, 15% to 20% of them non-productive. Paper-wide results and their limitations: A later analysis found that most CMV-associated TCR beta chains appeared HLA-restricted, with HLA associations seemingly driven largely by CMV exposure. A further reported finding was that TCR beta sequences accurately predicted the HLA-A and HLA-B alleles for most subjects in the first cohort. Cytomegalovirus status was reported to be diagnosed by the classifier with high specificity and sensitivity in both the original and validation cohorts. A later analysis found that HLA-associated TCR beta chains were more clonally expanded and had lower generation probabilities than equally common non-associated chains. In a later genetic analysis, a missense DCLRE1C variant was associated with V-gene and J-gene trimming of TCR beta chains, and the association was replicated in an independent cohort. Several of the top co-occurrence clusters appeared to be linked to parvovirus B19, influenza, CMV and Epstein-Barr virus, according to a later analysis. The 87-base-pair reads could not distinguish some IMGT-functional V segments, including TRBV6-2 and TRBV6-3, so those segments were excluded. Only TCR beta chains were sequenced in this cohort, and the absence of alpha or paired-chain data limited detectable features. Most TCR sequences were observed very rarely across donors, whereas some public TCRs were present in many individuals. In an earlier analysis of 587 of the donors, most TCR beta V segments appeared in productive rearrangements about 87% or about 30% of the time, broadly matching IMGT annotations. Roughly uniform sequencing depth across donors was assumed in presence/absence analyses, although this assumption may not hold. According to a later analysis, TCR association rates differed among HLA loci, with DRB1 alleles showing the most associated TCRs and HLA-C alleles showing the fewest. A few of the identified cytomegalovirus-associated TCR beta chains were confirmed in vitro to be specific for cytomegalovirus antigens. Because HLA typing was missing for some donors at each locus, association tests included only the typed subset. In a later analysis, about 17,000 TCR beta sequences were associated with specific HLA alleles at a false discovery rate of 0.05. Strong co-occurrence of HLA alleles, especially DR and DQ, made assigning TCR associations to individual alleles difficult. The earlier analysis of 587 of the donors excluded 15 to 20 rarely observed V segments, including chromosome 9 orphons, because counts were too low. Compared with the approximately 600-donor mean, donors in an Asian-associated ancestry cluster had fewer N-insertions in productive TCRs, according to a later genetic analysis. Linkage disequilibrium might explain the correlated functional status among segregating V segments, but an unknown experimental factor could not be excluded. According to the authors, the approach could potentially be generalized to other disease states and immunological phenotypes. In the study, around 150 TCR beta chains were listed as associated with cytomegalovirus. A cluster of highly shared sequence variants was judged likely to be a technical artifact of the sequencing pipeline. The only immune exposure information available for the cohort was CMV serostatus.

In total, 666 healthy bone marrow donors made up the cohort. At the time of sampling, every cohort member was nominally healthy, though immune exposures that went unrecorded were likely present. The donor tested CMV seronegative and was one of the 352 seronegative cohort members. Each donor provided a peripheral blood sample, and peripheral blood mononuclear cells were used for TCR beta sequencing. The Qiagen DNeasy Blood Extraction Kit was used to extract genomic DNA from the blood cell samples. This clone has just a few counts. Its target antigen remains unknown. No base qualities exist here, and no much larger clone lies one base off it. Library construction relied on the immunoSEQ multiplex PCR assay. For the multiplex PCR, a mixture combining 60 forward primers for TCR Vbeta segments and 13 reverse primers for TCR Jbeta segments was used. A multiplex PCR assay on genomic DNA amplified the CDR3 region of rearranged TCR beta genes. The amplified TCR beta libraries were sequenced on the Illumina HiSeq System as 87-base-pair reads. From the authors' description of their analysis: A later analysis tallied tens of millions of unique TCR beta chains across the 550 to 850 repertoires, and about 12 million of those chains were shared by two or more donors. Raw reads were error-corrected and collapsed into unique sequences by a nearest-neighbor algorithm in which closely related sequences were merged to remove PCR and sequencing errors. CDR3 sequences were aligned to IMGT reference sequences to assign V, D and J gene segments. For a sequence to be retained, a match of at least six nucleotides was required to both a V gene segment and a J gene segment. A rearrangement counted as productive if the CDR3 had no stop codons and remained in frame with V and J, and every other rearrangement counted as non-productive. Following IMGT convention, CDR3 was defined as the stretch from the second conserved V-encoded cysteine to the conserved J-encoded phenylalanine. The earlier analysis of some 540 of the donors excluded any sequence lacking an unambiguous match to a single V gene segment. An earlier analysis of approximately 590 of the donors called V segments functional above 56.7% productive rearrangements and segregating when the between-donor standard deviation exceeded 5%. A statistical classification framework was built to diagnose cytomegalovirus status from the catalog of TCR beta chain sequences. V and J gene assignment, in a later analysis, came from comparing TCR nucleotide sequences with IMGT/GENE-DB human TR gene sequences. In a later analysis, CDR3 sequences and most-parsimonious VDJ recombination scenarios were assigned using the TCRdist pipeline. A later analysis defined each TCR beta chain by its CDR3 amino acid sequence plus V-gene family, and excluded reads lacking a unique V-gene family. In a later analysis, a few hundred highly shared, low-generation-probability nucleotide sequences were removed to address suspected cross-contamination and a sequencing artifact. In a later analysis, a clonal expansion index for each public chain was calculated from normalized within-repertoire ranks of inferred template counts. A later analysis computed generation probabilities with a VDJ recombination model fitted to out-of-frame rearrangements, and checked the results against IGoR. In a later analysis, TCR-TCR, TCR-HLA and TCR-CMV co-occurrence was scored with hypergeometric tests, and a repertoire-size bias correction was applied to TCR pairs. In a later analysis, false discovery rates were estimated by permuting HLA or CMV assignments 20 times. In a later analysis, co-occurring TCRs were grouped using DBSCAN, and TCRdist sequence similarity was added for clustering within HLA-allele-positive subsets. For co-occurrence clustering, repertoires with fewer than 30,000 or more than 120,000 public chains were excluded, along with 4 to 6 repertoires with anomalous nucleotide sharing. This immuneACCESS table, as held by TCRdb, lists in-frame sequences with V and J called but not all clones. Of the missing ones, under half trace to an unresolved V gene in checked studies; the others have no known cause. V and J calls plus clone size are reproduced from that table; the DNA served to infer D and trimming. The table for this sample lists roughly 86,000 clones; about two thirds of them were counted only once. Around 8% of the sample goes to the ten largest clones.

The CDR3 contains 15 residues, cysteine and phenylalanine counted. The DNA shown is the 45-base CDR3, in frame from base 1. V lost 0 bases and J lost 2 bases, and the count of bases not matched to a germline gene is 3. CDR1 and CDR2 were assigned from the germline V gene as SGHRS and YFSETQ. Sequenced sample: PBMCs. The sequence joins TRBV5-1 to TRBJ2-5; 8 middle bases align to TRBD2. This clonotype originated in a man aged 55 to 70 in good health and CMV-seronegative. CDR3 protein: CASSLGLATQETQYF. The sequenced DNA: TGCGCCAGCAGCTTGGGACTAGCGACTCAAGAGACCCAGTACTTC.